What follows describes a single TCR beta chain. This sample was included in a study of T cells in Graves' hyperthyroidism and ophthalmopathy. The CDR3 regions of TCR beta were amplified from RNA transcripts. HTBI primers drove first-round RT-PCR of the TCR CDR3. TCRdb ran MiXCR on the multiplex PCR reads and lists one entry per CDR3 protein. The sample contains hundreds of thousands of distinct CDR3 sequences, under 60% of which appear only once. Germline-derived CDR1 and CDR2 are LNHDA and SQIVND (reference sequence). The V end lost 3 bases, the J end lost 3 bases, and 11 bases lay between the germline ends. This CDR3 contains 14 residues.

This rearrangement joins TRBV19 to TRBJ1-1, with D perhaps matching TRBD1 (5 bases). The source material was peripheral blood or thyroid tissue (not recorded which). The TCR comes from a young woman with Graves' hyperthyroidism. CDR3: CASSIFEGDTEAFF. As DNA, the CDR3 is TGTGCCAGTAGTATTTTTGAAGGGGACACTGAAGCTTTCTTT.